The 26 T cell receptor beta chains given below trace back to one sample, sequenced in a study of shared clonotypes between healthy human individuals. Using immunoSEQ multiplex PCR, the repertoire was profiled, and TCRdb retains in-frame clones only, with some absent. The repertoire consists of about 460,000 clones, with over 60% occurring once and the leading ten covering about 12%. The sequenced sample consisted of PBMCs. Every receptor here comes from a woman aged 40 to 55 in good health. Some clones in this sample may be carry-over from other donors' samples.

This clone has only one observation. This chain links TRBV5-6 with TRBJ2-5; D call uncertain. The germline V and J ends were trimmed by 2 bases and 4 bases, with 12 bases remaining between them. The CDR3 covers 14 residues. CDR1 and CDR2 (germline): SGHDT, YYEEEE. CDR3 bases: TGTGCCAGCAGCTTATATGGGGTGGGAGAGACCCAGTACTTC. Translation: CASSLYGVGETQYF.

The rearrangement links TRBV7-2 to TRBJ1-1, with D maybe TRBD1 (5 bases). The CDR3 consists of 15 residues. Trimming pared 5 bases from V and 2 bases from J, leaving 15 bases between. Per germline, CDR1 SGHTA and CDR2 FQGNSA. The CDR3 protein is CASSTGSGTNTEAFF. The CDR3, as DNA: TGTGCCAGCAGCACAGGAAGCGGAACCAACACTGAAGCTTTCTTT.

The chain has TRBV7-9 and TRBJ2-7, with D perhaps TRBD1 (5 bases). Trimming left V 4 bases short and J 0 bases short, with 16 bases between. This CDR3 comprises 16 residues. Germline V CDR1 and CDR2: SEHNR, FQNEAQ (reference sequence). Here the CDR3 reads CASSSSDTPSSYEQYF. The CDR3 nucleotides are TGTGCCAGCAGCTCATCGGACACCCCGAGCTCCTACGAGCAGTACTTC.

V gene TRBV5-1 combines with J gene TRBJ1-1; D ambiguous. Trimming left V 0 bases short and J 5 bases short, with 11 bases between. The CDR3 loop spans 14 amino acids. Per the germline V gene, CDR1 is SGHRS and CDR2 is YFSETQ. The CDR3 protein is CASSLAIEATEAFF. The CDR3 DNA reads TGCGCCAGCAGCTTGGCTATCGAGGCAACTGAAGCTTTCTTT.

The chain links TRBV28 to TRBJ2-1; the match to TRBD2 covers 10 bases. Germline V gene data show CDR1 as MDHEN and CDR2 as SYDVKM. This CDR3 region has 17 residues. The V gene end was trimmed by 3 bases and the J gene end by 6 bases; junction bases not matched to a gene: 11. The CDR3 coding sequence is TGTGCCAGCAGTTTTATCCTAGCGGGAGTTTCGGGCAATGAGCAGTTCTTC. Translation gives CASSFILAGVSGNEQFF.

The gene calls are TRBV29-1 and TRBJ1-4; D gene ambiguous. The CDR3 totals 13 residues. V was clipped by 0 bases and J by 8 bases, with 10 bases between them. Germline V CDR1 and CDR2: SQVTM, ANQGSEA. The CDR3 sequence is CSVEDRNSEKLFF. In DNA, the CDR3 is TGCAGCGTTGAAGATCGAAACAGCGAAAAACTGTTTTTT.

This sequence joins TRBV10-2 and TRBJ2-7; TRBD2 matches 14 bases. Germline V gene sequence: CDR1 WSHSY, CDR2 SAAADI. CDR3 length: 16 residues. The trim removed 8 bases at V and 3 bases at J, leaving 9 bases unmatched. CDR3 loop: CASRSGLAGENYEQYF. CDR3 bases: TGCGCCAGCCGGTCGGGACTAGCGGGAGAGAACTACGAGCAGTACTTC.

Concerning this clone itself: A far bigger clonotype differs at one base, so this is likely a read error. The J gene is TRBJ2-2, the V gene TRBV29-1; D is possibly TRBD2 (6 bases). Germline lookup yields CDR1 SQVTM and CDR2 ANQGSEA. The CDR3 runs to 14 residues. The CDR3 protein is CRVEDGGATGELFF. DNA of the CDR3: TGCAGGGTTGAAGATGGCGGGGCCACCGGGGAGCTGTTTTTT.

The rearrangement uses TRBV7-2 and TRBJ2-4; 13 nucleotides match TRBD2. V shed 1 base, J shed 1 base, and the junction held 4 bases outside the gene matches. Germline CDR1 is SGHTA and CDR2 is FQGNSA. This CDR3 region has 18 residues. This chain's CDR3 is CASSLGTSGSRAKNIQYF. The DNA of the CDR3 is TGTGCCAGCAGCTTAGGGACTAGCGGGAGTCGGGCCAAAAACATTCAGTACTTC.

The chain recombines TRBV5-1 with TRBJ1-4, with 8 positions matching TRBD1. The CDR3 is made up of 14 amino acids. V shed 4 bases, J shed 4 bases, and the junction held 3 bases outside the gene matches. Germline CDR1 SGHRS, CDR2 YFSETQ. CDR3 sequence reads: CASSPGQGNEKLFF. CDR3 nucleotides: TGCGCCAGCAGCCCAGGACAGGGTAATGAAAAACTGTTTTTT.

This clone was observed a handful of times. The CDR3 here is CASSFQGAYQPQHF. DNA for the CDR3: TGTGCCAGCAGCTTTCAGGGGGCATATCAGCCCCAGCATTTT. The gene calls are TRBV7-9 and TRBJ1-5; 8 bases line up with TRBD1. V was pared by 3 bases and J by 5 bases, with 3 bases of the junction left unmatched. CDR1 is SEHNR, CDR2 FQNEAQ, per germline (reference sequence). This CDR3 spans 14 amino acids.

A word on this clone: A far larger clone is only one base removed, so a read error is likely. The V gene is TRBV4-1, the J gene TRBJ2-1, with TRBD1 matching over 9 bases. V was pared by 0 bases and J by 7 bases, with 7 bases of the junction left unmatched. The CDR3 is 16 residues long. Germline V gives CDR1 MGHRA, CDR2 YSYEKL. CDR3 in DNA: TGCGCCAGCAGCCAAGACCCGGGACAGGGACGGAATGAGCAGTTCTTC. Translating gives CASSQDPGQGRNEQFF.

CDR3 region: CASSPYFGSSYNEQFF. In DNA, the CDR3 is TGTGCCAGCAGCCCCTATTTTGGGAGTTCCTACAATGAGCAGTTCTTC. The chain links TRBV7-3 to TRBJ2-1, with D tentatively TRBD2 (5 bases). The V gene lost 5 bases and the J gene lost 1 base, with 15 bases spanning the gap. Germline V CDR1 and CDR2: SGHTA, FQGTGA. The CDR3 consists of 16 residues.

This chain links TRBV5-3 with TRBJ2-7, with D unresolved. TRBV5-3 is marked as an open reading frame, function uncertain. Trimming took 4 bases from V and 3 from J, leaving 8 bases between them. CDR3 length: 12 amino acids. The CDR3 is CARSLWVYEQYF. The CDR3 coding sequence is TGTGCCAGAAGCCTGTGGGTCTACGAGCAGTACTTC.

The table lists this clone with a few counts. Other nucleotide sequences from this sample produce the same CDR3. The chain employs TRBV7-2 and TRBJ2-7; D is unclear. The CDR3 runs to 12 residues. The germline V gene has CDR1 SGHTA and CDR2 FQGNSA. The ends were cut back, 3 bases at V and 0 bases at J, with 3 bases in the middle. The CDR3 loop is CASSFSSYEQYF. The CDR3 DNA sequence: TGTGCCAGCAGCTTTAGCTCCTACGAGCAGTACTTC.

The table lists this clone with a few counts. The chain's CDR3 is CASSLGVGGEDEQYF. CDR3 sequence (DNA): TGTGCCAGCAGCTTAGGGGTGGGGGGAGAGGACGAGCAGTACTTC. The chain recombines TRBV7-6 with TRBJ2-7; the D gene is possibly TRBD2 (6 bases). Germline V gives CDR1 SGHVS, CDR2 FNYEAQ. The CDR3 runs 15 residues. The germline V and J ends were trimmed by 1 base and 5 bases, with 15 bases remaining between them.

In this sample, this clone turned up once. The chain links TRBV10-3 to TRBJ1-2; 8 bases map to TRBD1. The V gene's germline CDR1 is ENHRY and CDR2 SYGVKD. This CDR3 has 15 residues. After removal of 5 bases from V and 5 bases from J, the junction contained 10 bases not matched to a gene. CDR3 bases: TGTGCCATCAGTCCTAATACAGGGGGAAGGTATGGCTACACCTTC. Translated: CAISPNTGGRYGYTF.

Note on this clone: A much larger clone is a single base away; this may be a read error. The chain has TRBV10-3 and TRBJ2-1; TRBD2 matches 8 bases. Germline loops: CDR1 ENHRY, CDR2 SYGVKD. This CDR3 contains 14 residues. The CDR3 DNA reads as TGTGCCGTCAGTGCAACGGGAGGGCCAAGGGAGCAGTTCTTC. Amino acid sequence: CAVSATGGPREQFF.

The genes are TRBV15 and TRBJ2-7, with D possibly being TRBD1 (6 bases). V was pared by 0 bases and J by 2 bases, with 14 bases between. The CDR3 is 16 residues long. Germline-derived CDR1 and CDR2 are LNHNV and YYDKDF (reference sequence). The CDR3 loop is CATSRDLGDIPYEQYF. In DNA, the CDR3 is TGTGCCACCAGCAGAGATCTAGGGGACATTCCCTACGAGCAGTACTTC.

Remarks on this clone: A far larger clone is only one base removed, so a read error is likely. Other DNA sequences from this sample encode an identical CDR3 as well. The chain is built from TRBV30 and TRBJ2-7; D not certain. CDR3 size: 14 residues. Trimming removed 3 bases from V and 3 bases from J, with 15 bases in between. The germline gives CDR1 GTSNPN, CDR2 SVGIG (reference sequence). The CDR3 spells CAWSLRNPYYEQYF. CDR3 DNA sequence: TGTGCCTGGAGCTTGAGGAACCCTTACTACGAGCAGTACTTC.

The rearrangement joins TRBV5-4 to TRBJ2-2; TRBD2 agrees at 16 bases. The CDR3 loop spans 18 amino acids. The V gene's germline CDR1 is SGHNT and CDR2 YYREEE (reference sequence). J was trimmed by 4 bases and V by 6 bases; bases with no gene match: 9. CDR3 loop: CASTKGLAGGPGTGELFF. CDR3 bases: TGTGCCAGCACCAAGGGACTAGCGGGAGGGCCGGGCACCGGGGAGCTGTTTTTT.

This clone was detected once. The chain carries TRBV11-2 and TRBJ2-1; D is possibly TRBD1 (5 bases). The CDR3 is 16 residues long. With 1 base removed from V and 5 bases from J, the gap between germline ends came to 15 bases. Germline V gene sequence: CDR1 SGHAT, CDR2 FQNNGV. The CDR3 is CASSLGGYLPNNEQFF. The CDR3 region has the DNA TGTGCCAGCAGCTTAGGGGGCTATCTCCCTAACAATGAGCAGTTCTTC.

The V call is TRBV27, the J call TRBJ2-1; D remains unclear. Per germline, CDR1 MNHEY and CDR2 SMNVEV (reference sequence). Trimming took 6 bases from V and 6 from J, leaving 15 bases between them. The CDR3 consists of 14 residues. DNA of the CDR3: TGTGCCAGCAGACCCCTTGGGGTGGTCAATGAGCAGTTCTTC. As protein: CASRPLGVVNEQFF.

This chain connects TRBV2 to TRBJ1-3; D not resolved. The CDR3 runs 16 residues. Germline V gene data show CDR1 as SNHLY and CDR2 as FYNNEI. Trimming took off 8 bases at V and 0 bases at J, with 17 bases between the two ends. The chain's CDR3 is CASSRSGGVSGNTIYF. The CDR3 DNA reads TGTGCCAGCTCCCGAAGCGGCGGGGTCTCTGGAAACACCATATATTTT.

The V call is TRBV6-4, the J call TRBJ2-1, with 7 bases lining up with TRBD2. The CDR3 extends over 14 amino acids. The V gene's germline CDR1 is MRHNA and CDR2 SNTAGT. Germline trimming cut 6 bases from V and 5 bases from J; bases unmatched to any gene: 7. CDR3 nucleotide sequence: TGTGCCAGCAGCACCGCGGGAGAAAACAATGAGCAGTTCTTC. It yields the protein CASSTAGENNEQFF.

This clone was counted a single time. This sequence joins TRBV30 and TRBJ1-5, with a weak D call TRBD1 (6 bases). The CDR3 runs to 12 residues. Trimming removed 3 bases at V and 7 bases at J, with 10 bases between. Germline V gene data show CDR1 as GTSNPN and CDR2 as SVGIG (reference sequence). CDR3 sequence: CAWRQGDQPQHF. CDR3 coding DNA: TGTGCCTGGAGACAGGGAGACCAGCCCCAGCATTTT.